These T cell receptor beta chains were read from a single sample in a study of technical replicates of blood from several donors. The table came from immunoSEQ multiplex PCR; TCRdb's copy has only in-frame clones and leaves some out. The sample records tens of thousands of clones, approximately 94% being singletons. Sequences were obtained from T cells isolated from PBMCs. The receptors derive from a human donor in good health. The CDR3 runs from the conserved cysteine through the conserved F or W. The order of the fields is V gene, clone size, D gene, J gene, CDR3 protein, CDR3 DNA. A D gene is named only where the DNA matches it firmly. Size tells how often a clone was seen (once, few, many) or the class of an expanded clone, and some rows leave it out.

>TRBV11-2|-|-|TRBJ2-5
CASSAGRAETQYF
TGTGCCAGCAGCGCGGGACGGGCAGAGACCCAGTACTTC
>TRBV18|-|-|TRBJ1-1
CASSPLPSTANTEAFF
TGTGCCAGCTCACCCCTACCCTCAACAGCTAACACTGAAGCTTTCTTT
>TRBV7-9|-|TRBD1|TRBJ2-1
CASSLSQGAVNEQFF
TGTGCCAGCAGCTTAAGCCAGGGGGCCGTCAATGAGCAGTTCTTC
>TRBV6-4|few|TRBD1|TRBJ2-7
CASSDQGAGYF
TGTGCCAGCAGTGACCAGGGGGCTGGGTACTTC
>TRBV5-4|-|-|TRBJ1-3
CASSLSGASGNTIYF
TGTGCCAGCAGCTTATCTGGGGCCTCTGGAAACACCATATATTTT
>TRBV4-1|-|-|TRBJ2-3
CASSQFGVGEDTQYF
TGCGCCAGCAGCCAATTCGGGGTGGGTGAAGATACGCAGTATTTT
>TRBV27|-|TRBD1|TRBJ1-5
CASSLATGSQPQHF
TGTGCCAGCAGTTTAGCGACAGGGTCTCAGCCCCAGCATTTT
>TRBV4-2|-|-|TRBJ1-5
CASSQEIGLVGQPQHF
TGTGCCAGCAGCCAAGAAATCGGACTGGTTGGGCAGCCCCAGCATTTT
>TRBV11-2|-|-|TRBJ2-2
CASTILANTGELFF
TGTGCCAGCACCATTCTAGCGAACACCGGGGAGCTGTTTTTT
>TRBV11-2|-|TRBD1|TRBJ2-7
CASRTDREKDEQYF
TGTGCCAGCCGAACCGACAGGGAGAAGGACGAGCAGTACTTC
>TRBV6-6|-|TRBD1|TRBJ2-1
CASSNRDRGSIDEQFF
TGTGCCAGCAGTAACCGCGACAGGGGGTCGATCGATGAGCAGTTCTTC
>TRBV4-1|-|-|TRBJ1-5
CASSQEITASNQPQHF
TGCGCCAGCAGCCAAGAAATCACAGCTAGCAATCAGCCCCAGCATTTT
>TRBV29-1|-|-|TRBJ2-3
CSVRGSEPFTDTQYF
TGCAGCGTCCGGGGATCCGAACCGTTCACAGATACGCAGTATTTT
>TRBV5-1|-|TRBD2|TRBJ2-5
CASTRVSGSSETQYF
TGCGCCAGCACCCGGGTTAGCGGGAGTTCGGAGACCCAGTACTTC
>TRBV29-1|-|TRBD2|TRBJ2-3
CSLNSGITDTQYF
TGCAGCTTAAATAGCGGGATCACAGATACGCAGTATTTT
>TRBV5-1|-|TRBD2|TRBJ2-5
CASSPRLAGQETQYF
TGCGCCAGCAGCCCTAGGCTAGCGGGACAAGAGACCCAGTACTTC
>TRBV6-5|-|TRBD1|TRBJ1-1
CASSLSTGRVTEAFF
TGTGCCAGCAGTCTTTCGACAGGGCGGGTGACTGAAGCTTTCTTT
>TRBV6-5|-|TRBD1|TRBJ2-1
CASSFSGGPYNEQFF
TGTGCCAGCAGTTTCTCAGGGGGCCCCTACAATGAGCAGTTCTTC
>TRBV5-6|-|-|TRBJ1-4
CASSSGHLNEKLFF
TGTGCCAGCAGCTCGGGACACTTGAATGAAAAACTGTTTTTT
>TRBV28|once|-|TRBJ2-7
CASRVQGRAYEQYF
TGTGCCAGCAGGGTACAGGGACGCGCCTACGAGCAGTACTTC
>TRBV27|-|TRBD2|TRBJ2-7
CASSFREGHYEQYF
TGTGCCAGCAGTTTTCGGGAGGGCCACTACGAGCAGTACTTC
>TRBV27|-|-|TRBJ2-3
CASSPPTRGTQYF
TGTGCCAGCAGTCCTCCCACTCGCGGTACGCAGTATTTT
>TRBV27|-|TRBD1|TRBJ1-5
CASSFRDRNQPQHF
TGTGCCAGCAGTTTCCGGGACAGAAATCAGCCCCAGCATTTT
>TRBV2|-|-|TRBJ1-1
CASSLWELGAFF
TGTGCCAGCAGTCTCTGGGAGCTCGGAGCTTTCTTT
>TRBV18|-|TRBD2|TRBJ2-1
CASSASTSGRNNEQFF
TGTGCCAGCTCAGCGTCGACTAGCGGGAGAAACAATGAGCAGTTCTTC
>TRBV4-1|-|-|TRBJ2-7
CASSQPTGYYEQYF
TGCGCCAGCAGCCAACCGACAGGTTACTACGAGCAGTACTTC
>TRBV11-2|-|-|TRBJ2-5
CASSLAAGYLETQYF
TGTGCCAGCAGCTTAGCGGCAGGGTACTTAGAGACCCAGTACTTC
>TRBV7-9|-|TRBD2|TRBJ2-7
CASSLVAGGTYEQYF
TGTGCCAGCAGCTTAGTAGCGGGAGGGACGTACGAGCAGTACTTC
>TRBV5-5|-|TRBD2|TRBJ2-1
CASSPGTSGSYHYNEQFF
TGTGCCAGCAGCCCAGGGACTAGCGGGAGCTACCACTACAATGAGCAGTTCTTC
>TRBV6-5|once|-|TRBJ2-2
CASSYSYSPTGELFF
TGTGCCAGCAGTTACTCGTACAGTCCAACCGGGGAGCTGTTTTTT
>TRBV30|-|-|TRBJ2-1
CAWSVQLVTYNEQFF
TGTGCCTGGAGTGTTCAGTTGGTGACCTACAATGAGCAGTTCTTC
>TRBV19|-|TRBD2|TRBJ2-1
CASSITSGTYNEQFF
TGTGCCAGTAGTATAACTAGCGGGACCTACAATGAGCAGTTCTTC
>TRBV7-9|-|-|TRBJ1-2
CASSLGREGSGYTF
TGTGCCAGCAGCTTAGGGCGTGAGGGCAGCGGCTACACCTTC
>TRBV27|-|TRBD2|TRBJ2-1
CASRRSAGTTYNNEQFF
TGTGCCAGCAGACGAAGTGCCGGGACTACTTACAACAATGAGCAGTTCTTC
>TRBV28|-|-|TRBJ1-1
CASSLSQTGNTEAFF
TGTGCCAGCAGTTTGAGCCAGACAGGGAACACTGAAGCTTTCTTT
>TRBV9|few|TRBD2|TRBJ2-7
CASSVGGLASYEQYF
TGTGCCAGCAGCGTAGGGGGACTAGCTTCTTACGAGCAGTACTTC
>TRBV5-5|-|TRBD2|TRBJ2-7
CASSTIAGEGGEQYF
TGTGCCAGCAGCACGATAGCGGGAGAGGGGGGAGAGCAGTACTTC
>TRBV11-3|-|TRBD1|TRBJ2-7
CASSSGTDAYEQYF
TGTGCCAGCAGCTCCGGGACAGATGCCTACGAGCAGTACTTC
>TRBV27|-|TRBD1|TRBJ2-7
CASTDRLAYEQYF
TGTGCCAGCACGGACAGGTTAGCCTACGAGCAGTACTTC
>TRBV27|-|-|TRBJ1-5
CASTQGPNSNQPQHF
TGTGCCAGCACCCAGGGGCCTAATAGCAATCAGCCCCAGCATTTT
>TRBV6-1|-|-|TRBJ1-3
CASSEVQGGRIGNTIYF
TGTGCCAGCAGTGAAGTCCAGGGAGGGAGAATCGGAAACACCATATATTTT
>TRBV4-1|-|TRBD2|TRBJ2-1
CASSQPSGTRGSYNEQFF
TGCGCCAGCAGCCAGCCCTCCGGGACTAGGGGCTCCTACAATGAGCAGTTCTTC
>TRBV27|-|TRBD2|TRBJ2-1
CASTPGTSSYNEQFF
TGTGCCAGCACCCCAGGGACTAGCTCTTACAATGAGCAGTTCTTC
>TRBV11-2|-|-|TRBJ2-5
CASRSGETQYF
TGTGCCTCCCGGTCGGGAGAGACCCAGTACTTC
>TRBV5-1|-|TRBD2|TRBJ2-1
CASSQRTSGNEQFF
TGCGCCAGCAGCCAGAGGACTAGCGGCAATGAGCAGTTCTTC
>TRBV19|once|-|TRBJ1-2
CASSIDWGQGNYGYTF
TGTGCCAGTAGTATAGATTGGGGTCAGGGTAACTATGGCTACACCTTC
>TRBV10-3|-|-|TRBJ2-7
CAISESGWGHEQYF
TGTGCCATCAGTGAGTCAGGATGGGGGCACGAGCAGTACTTC
>TRBV5-5|-|TRBD1|TRBJ1-2
CASSGQGANGYTF
TGTGCCAGCAGTGGACAGGGGGCGAATGGCTACACCTTC
>TRBV30|-|-|TRBJ1-1
CAWSVLGEAFF
TGTGCCTGGAGTGTACTAGGTGAAGCTTTCTTT